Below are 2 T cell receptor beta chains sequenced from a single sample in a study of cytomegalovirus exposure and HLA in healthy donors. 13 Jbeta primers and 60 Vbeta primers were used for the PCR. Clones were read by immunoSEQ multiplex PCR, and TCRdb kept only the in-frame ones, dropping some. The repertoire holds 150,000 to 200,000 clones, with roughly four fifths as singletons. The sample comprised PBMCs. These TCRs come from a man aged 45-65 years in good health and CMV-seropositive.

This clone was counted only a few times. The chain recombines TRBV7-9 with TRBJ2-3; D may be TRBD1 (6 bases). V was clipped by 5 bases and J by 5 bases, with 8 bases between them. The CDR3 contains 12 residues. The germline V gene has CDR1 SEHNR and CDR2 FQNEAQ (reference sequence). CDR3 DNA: TGTGCCAGCAGCCCGACAGGAGATACGCAGTATTTT. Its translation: CASSPTGDTQYF.

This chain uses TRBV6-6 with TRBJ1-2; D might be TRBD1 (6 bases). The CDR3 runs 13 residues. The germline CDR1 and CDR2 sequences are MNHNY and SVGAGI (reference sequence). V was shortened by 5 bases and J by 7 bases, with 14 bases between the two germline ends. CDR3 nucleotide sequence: TGTGCCAGCAGTGCATCACAGGGCTCTGGCTACACCTTC. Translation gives CASSASQGSGYTF.